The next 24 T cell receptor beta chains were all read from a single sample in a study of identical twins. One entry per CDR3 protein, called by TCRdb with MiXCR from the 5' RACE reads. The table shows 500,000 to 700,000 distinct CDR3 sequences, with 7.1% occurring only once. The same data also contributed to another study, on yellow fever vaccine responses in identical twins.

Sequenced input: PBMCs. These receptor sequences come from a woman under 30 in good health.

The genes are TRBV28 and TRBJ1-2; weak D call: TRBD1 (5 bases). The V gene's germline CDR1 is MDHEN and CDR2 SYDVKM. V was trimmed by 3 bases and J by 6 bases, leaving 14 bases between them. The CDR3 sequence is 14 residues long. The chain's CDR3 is CASSLHQGVDGYTF. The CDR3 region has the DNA TGTGCCAGCAGTTTGCATCAGGGAGTGGATGGCTACACCTTC.

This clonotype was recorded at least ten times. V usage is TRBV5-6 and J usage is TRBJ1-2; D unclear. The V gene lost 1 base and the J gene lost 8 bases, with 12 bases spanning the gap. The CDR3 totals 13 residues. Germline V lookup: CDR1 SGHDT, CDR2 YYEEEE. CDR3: CASSLRGPGGYTF. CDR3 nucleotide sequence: TGTGCCAGCAGCTTGAGAGGGCCCGGCGGCTACACCTTC.

CDR3 protein: CASSGGPAGESTDTQYF. CDR3 bases: TGCGCCAGCAGCGGGGGTCCGGCGGGGGAGAGCACAGATACGCAGTATTTT. V and J are TRBV5-1 and TRBJ2-3; 7 nucleotides agree with TRBD2. Trimming at V came to 4 bases and at J to 0 bases, leaving 11 bases not matched to a gene. Per the germline V gene, CDR1 is SGHRS and CDR2 is YFSETQ. This CDR3 region has 17 residues.

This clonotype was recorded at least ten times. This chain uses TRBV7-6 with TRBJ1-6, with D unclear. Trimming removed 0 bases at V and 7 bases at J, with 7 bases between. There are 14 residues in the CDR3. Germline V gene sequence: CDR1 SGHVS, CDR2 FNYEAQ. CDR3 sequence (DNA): TGTGCCAGCAGCTTAGCGGCGCGGAATTCACCCCTCCACTTT. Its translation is CASSLAARNSPLHF.

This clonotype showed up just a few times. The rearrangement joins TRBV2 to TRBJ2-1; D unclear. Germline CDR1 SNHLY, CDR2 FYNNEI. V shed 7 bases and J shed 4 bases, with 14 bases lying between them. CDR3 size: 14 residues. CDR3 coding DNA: TGTGCCAGCAATCCGGGTCGGCCGTACAATGAGCAGTTCTTC. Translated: CASNPGRPYNEQFF.

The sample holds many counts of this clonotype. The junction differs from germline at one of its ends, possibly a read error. The DNA for the CDR3 is TGTGCCAGCAGTCCAGGACCTTCCCTGGGACTAACCTTT. Its protein product is CASSPGPSLGLTF. This rearrangement joins TRBV28 to TRBJ2-3, with 7 bases fitting TRBD2. Germline V lookup: CDR1 MDHEN, CDR2 SYDVKM. The length of the CDR3 is 13 residues. Looking up the rest from reference TRBV28 and TRBJ2-3 gives the full variable domain: DVKVTQSSRYLVKRTGEKVFLECVQDMDHENMFWYRQDPGLGLRLIYFSYDVKMKEKGDIPEGYSVSREKKERFSLILESASTNQTSMYLCASSPGPSLGLTFGPGTRLTVL.

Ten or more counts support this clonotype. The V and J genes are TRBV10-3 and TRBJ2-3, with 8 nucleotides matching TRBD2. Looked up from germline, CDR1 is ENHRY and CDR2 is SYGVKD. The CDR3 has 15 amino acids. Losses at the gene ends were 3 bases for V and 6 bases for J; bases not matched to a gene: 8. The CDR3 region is CAISEGAGDVDTQYF. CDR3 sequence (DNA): TGTGCCATCAGTGAAGGAGCGGGAGACGTCGATACGCAGTATTTT.

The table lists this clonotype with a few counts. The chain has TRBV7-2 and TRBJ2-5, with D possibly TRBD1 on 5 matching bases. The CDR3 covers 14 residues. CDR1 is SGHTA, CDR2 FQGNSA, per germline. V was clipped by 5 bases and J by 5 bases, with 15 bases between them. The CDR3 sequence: CASSTQGVSETQYF. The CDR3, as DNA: TGTGCCAGCAGCACCCAAGGGGTTTCGGAGACCCAGTACTTC. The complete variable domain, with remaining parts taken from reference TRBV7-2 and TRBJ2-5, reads GAGVSQSPSNKVTEKGKDVELRCDPISGHTALYWYRQSLGQGLEFLIYFQGNSAPDKSGLPSDRFSAERTGGSVSTLTIQRTQQEDSAVYLCASSTQGVSETQYFGPGTRLLVL.

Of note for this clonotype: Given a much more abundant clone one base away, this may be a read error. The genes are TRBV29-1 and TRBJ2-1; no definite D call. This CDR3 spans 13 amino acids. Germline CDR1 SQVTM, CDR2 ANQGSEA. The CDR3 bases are TGCAGCGTTGAAGATAGTTTCTACAATGAGCACTTCTTC. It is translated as CSVEDSFYNEHFF.

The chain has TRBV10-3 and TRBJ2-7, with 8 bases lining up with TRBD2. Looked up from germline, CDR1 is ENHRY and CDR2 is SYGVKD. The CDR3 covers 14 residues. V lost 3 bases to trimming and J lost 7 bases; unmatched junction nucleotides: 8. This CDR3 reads CAISDTSGTGEQYF. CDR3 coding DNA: TGTGCCATCAGTGACACTAGCGGAACGGGAGAGCAGTACTTC.

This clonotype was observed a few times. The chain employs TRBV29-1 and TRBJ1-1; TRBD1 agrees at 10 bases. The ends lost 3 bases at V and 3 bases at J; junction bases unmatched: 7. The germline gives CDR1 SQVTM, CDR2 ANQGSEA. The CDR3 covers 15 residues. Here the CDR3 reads CSVEGQGFGYTEAFF. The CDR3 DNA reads TGCAGCGTTGAGGGACAGGGGTTCGGCTACACTGAAGCTTTCTTT.

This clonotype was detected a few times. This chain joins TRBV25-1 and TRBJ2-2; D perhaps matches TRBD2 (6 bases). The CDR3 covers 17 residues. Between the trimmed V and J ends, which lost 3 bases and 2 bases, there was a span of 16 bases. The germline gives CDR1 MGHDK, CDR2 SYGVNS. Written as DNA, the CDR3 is TGTGCCAGCAGTGATTCTTTTACGGGGGTAAACACCGGGGAGCTGTTTTTT. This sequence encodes CASSDSFTGVNTGELFF. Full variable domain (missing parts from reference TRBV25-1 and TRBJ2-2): EADIYQTPRYLVIGTGKKITLECSQTMGHDKMYWYQQDPGMELHLIHYSYGVNSTEKGDLSSESTVSRIRTEHFPLTLESARPSHTSQYLCASSDSFTGVNTGELFFGEGSRLTVL.

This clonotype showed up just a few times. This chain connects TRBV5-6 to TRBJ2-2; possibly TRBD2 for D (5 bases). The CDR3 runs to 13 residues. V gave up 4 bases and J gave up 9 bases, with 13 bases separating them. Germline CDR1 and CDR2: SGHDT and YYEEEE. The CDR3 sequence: CASSEGSRRELFF. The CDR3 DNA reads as TGTGCCAGCAGCGAGGGATCTCGTCGGGAGCTGTTTTTT.

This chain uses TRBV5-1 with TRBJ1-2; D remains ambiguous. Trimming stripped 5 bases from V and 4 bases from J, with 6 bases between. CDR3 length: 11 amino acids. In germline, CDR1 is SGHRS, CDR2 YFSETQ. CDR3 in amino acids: CASRSPYGYTF. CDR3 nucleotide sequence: TGCGCCAGCAGGTCTCCCTATGGCTACACCTTC.

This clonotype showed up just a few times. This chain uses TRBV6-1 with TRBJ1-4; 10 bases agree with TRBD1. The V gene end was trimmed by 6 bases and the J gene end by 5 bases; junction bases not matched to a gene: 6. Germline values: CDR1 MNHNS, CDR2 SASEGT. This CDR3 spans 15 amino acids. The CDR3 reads CASRTRDRGNEKLFF. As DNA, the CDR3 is TGTGCCAGCAGAACCCGGGACAGGGGAAATGAAAAACTGTTTTTT.

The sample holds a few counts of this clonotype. The CDR3 region has the DNA TGTGCCAGCAGCGACCCGAGGGCAGGGGTGAACACTGAAGCTTTCTTT. Translating it yields CASSDPRAGVNTEAFF. The gene calls are TRBV6-2 or TRBV6-3 and TRBJ1-1, with D tentatively TRBD1 (6 bases). Looked up from germline, CDR1 is MNHEY and CDR2 is SVGEGT. Trimming pared 6 bases from V and 0 bases from J, leaving 17 bases between. This CDR3 contains 16 residues.

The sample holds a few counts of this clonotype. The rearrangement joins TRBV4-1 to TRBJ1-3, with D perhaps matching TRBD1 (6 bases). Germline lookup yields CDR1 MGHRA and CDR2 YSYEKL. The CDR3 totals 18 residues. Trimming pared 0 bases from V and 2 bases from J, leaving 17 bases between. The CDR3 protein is CASSQDQTSTGTGNTIYF. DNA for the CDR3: TGCGCCAGCAGCCAAGATCAGACCTCCACAGGGACTGGAAACACCATATATTTT.

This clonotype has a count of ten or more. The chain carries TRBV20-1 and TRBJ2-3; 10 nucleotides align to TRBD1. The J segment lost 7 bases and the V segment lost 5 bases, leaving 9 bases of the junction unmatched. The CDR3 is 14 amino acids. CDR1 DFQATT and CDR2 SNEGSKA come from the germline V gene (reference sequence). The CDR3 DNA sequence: TGCAGTGCTCCACCGGGACAGGGGCTGAATACGCAGTATTTT. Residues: CSAPPGQGLNTQYF.

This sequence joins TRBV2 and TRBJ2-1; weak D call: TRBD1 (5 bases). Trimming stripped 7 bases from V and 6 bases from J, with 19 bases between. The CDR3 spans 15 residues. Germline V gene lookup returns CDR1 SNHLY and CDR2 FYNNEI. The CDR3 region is CASTEPLAGFNEQFF. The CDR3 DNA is TGTGCCAGCACCGAACCCCTCGCAGGGTTCAATGAGCAGTTCTTC.

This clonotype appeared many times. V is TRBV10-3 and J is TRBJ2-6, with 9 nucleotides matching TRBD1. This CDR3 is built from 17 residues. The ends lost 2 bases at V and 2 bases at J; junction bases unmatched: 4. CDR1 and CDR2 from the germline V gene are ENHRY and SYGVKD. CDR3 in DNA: TGTGCCATCAGTGAGACCACAGGGGGCGCTGGGGCCAACGTCCTGACTTTC. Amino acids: CAISETTGGAGANVLTF.

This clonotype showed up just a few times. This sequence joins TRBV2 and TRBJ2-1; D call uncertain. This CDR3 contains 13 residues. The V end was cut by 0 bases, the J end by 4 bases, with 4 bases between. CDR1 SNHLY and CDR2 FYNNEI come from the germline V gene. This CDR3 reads CASSEANYNEQFF. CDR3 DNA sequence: TGTGCCAGCAGTGAAGCGAATTACAATGAGCAGTTCTTC.

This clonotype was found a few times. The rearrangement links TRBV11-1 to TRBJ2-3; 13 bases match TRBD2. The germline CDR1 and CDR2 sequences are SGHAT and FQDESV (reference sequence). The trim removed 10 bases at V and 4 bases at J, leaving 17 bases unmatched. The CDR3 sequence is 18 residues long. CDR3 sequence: CATRPQSPGLAGADTQYF. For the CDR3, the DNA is TGTGCCACCCGTCCACAGAGCCCCGGACTAGCGGGAGCAGATACGCAGTATTTT.

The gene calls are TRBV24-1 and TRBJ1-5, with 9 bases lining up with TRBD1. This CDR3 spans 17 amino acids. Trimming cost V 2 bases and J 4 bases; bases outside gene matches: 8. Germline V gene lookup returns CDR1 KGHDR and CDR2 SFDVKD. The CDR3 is CATSDSSGQGSNQPQHF. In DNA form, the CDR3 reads TGTGCCACCAGTGATTCCTCGGGACAGGGCTCTAATCAGCCCCAGCATTTT.

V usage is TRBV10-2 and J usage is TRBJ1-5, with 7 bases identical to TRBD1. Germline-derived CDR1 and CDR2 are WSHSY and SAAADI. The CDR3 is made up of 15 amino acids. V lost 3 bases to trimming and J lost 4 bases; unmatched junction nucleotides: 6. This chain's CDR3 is CASSEEGARNQPQHF. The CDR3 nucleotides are TGCGCCAGCAGTGAAGAGGGGGCAAGAAATCAGCCCCAGCATTTT.